This TCR beta chain appears in the sequencing data of a study of T cell repertoires in cytomegalovirus infection. Notes on this clonotype: The antigen remains undetermined.

TCRdb independently ran MiXCR on the reads; one entry per CDR3 protein. Of fewer than 900,000 distinct CDR3 sequences in the sample, around 29% were seen once. Sequencing used cultured CD8+ T cells from PBMCs, obtained from culture after CMV antigen stimulation. The sequence derives from a human donor in good health (CMV status not recorded). Some clones in this sample may be carry-over from other donors' samples.

The CDR3 protein is CASSWTMGDYPGYTF. The CDR3 nucleotides read TGTGCCAGTAGTTGGACTATGGGAGACTACCCCGGCTACACCTTC. The chain couples TRBV19 to TRBJ1-2; D not resolved. The CDR3 extends over 15 amino acids. Germline CDR1 is LNHDA and CDR2 is SQIVND (reference sequence). Between the trimmed V and J ends, which lost 5 bases and 8 bases, there was a span of 21 bases.